This entry describes one TCR beta chain. At the DNA level, this CDR3 is encoded by other sequences in the same sample as well. Data came from immunoSEQ multiplex PCR; TCRdb stores just in-frame clones and leaves some out. Here the sample spans 2 million to 3 million clones, 80% to 95% being singletons. This specimen comes from a study of shared clonotypes between healthy human individuals. Trimming shortened V by 2 bases and J by 0 bases, and 11 bases separated the two germline ends. CDR1 is MDHEN, CDR2 SYDVKM, per germline. The CDR3 has 15 residues. The specimen was naive CD4+ T cells from PBMCs. Regarding subset: CD45RA+ positively selected. The chain is built from TRBV28 and TRBJ2-7; D not resolved. This clonotype was sampled from a man in his late teens or twenties in good health. Some clones in this sample may be carry-over from other donors' samples. The CDR3 spells CASSLAAKSSYEQYF. The DNA for the CDR3 is TGTGCCAGCAGTTTAGCCGCCAAGAGCTCCTACGAGCAGTACTTC. Looking up the rest from reference TRBV28 and TRBJ2-7 gives the full variable domain: DVKVTQSSRYLVKRTGEKVFLECVQDMDHENMFWYRQDPGLGLRLIYFSYDVKMKEKGDIPEGYSVSREKKERFSLILESASTNQTSMYLCASSLAAKSSYEQYFGPGTRLTVT.